The 19 T cell receptor beta chains below were found in one sample sequenced in a study of blood T cell repertoires in COVID-19. Libraries were prepared by immunoSEQ multiplex PCR; TCRdb keeps only in-frame clonotypes and omits some of them. This table holds under 250,000 clones, 75% to 85% found once. Specimen: peripheral blood. These receptors all come from a woman in her seventies with acute or convalescent COVID-19.

The chain combines TRBV7-2 with TRBJ1-5; 10 nucleotides agree with TRBD1. V lost 6 bases and J lost 2; bases outside the gene matches: 4. The CDR3 runs to 15 residues. Germline loops: CDR1 SGHTA, CDR2 FQGNSA. CDR3 sequence (DNA): TGTGCCAGCAGGAGCGGGACAGGGGGCAATCAGCCCCAGCATTTT. Amino acids: CASRSGTGGNQPQHF.

In DNA form, the CDR3 reads TGTGCCAGCAGCTTAGCGGGTGCAGGGGGCCTAACTGGCTACACCTTC. It translates to CASSLAGAGGLTGYTF. The chain joins TRBV7-2 to TRBJ1-2, with 8 bases matching TRBD1. This CDR3 has 16 residues. V gave up 0 bases and J gave up 7 bases; unmatched junction bases: 10. The germline V gene has CDR1 SGHTA and CDR2 FQGNSA.

The rearrangement uses TRBV18 and TRBJ1-6, with TRBD1 as a possible D gene (5 bases). CDR1 and CDR2 (germline): KGHSH, LQKENI. The ends were cut back, 2 bases at V and 7 bases at J, with 9 bases in the middle. This CDR3 is 14 amino acids long. The CDR3 region is CASSPDRTNSPLHF. The DNA for the CDR3 is TGTGCCAGCTCACCAGACAGAACAAATTCACCCCTCCACTTT.

Concerning this clone itself: Other DNA sequences from this sample encode an identical CDR3 as well. The chain employs TRBV5-6 and TRBJ2-7; D not resolved. The length of the CDR3 is 11 residues. Between the trimmed V and J ends, which lost 0 bases and 4 bases, there was a span of 2 bases. The V gene's germline CDR1 is SGHDT and CDR2 YYEEEE. The CDR3 here is CASSLAYEQYF. CDR3 DNA sequence: TGTGCCAGCAGCTTGGCATACGAGCAGTACTTC.

The CDR3 bases are TGTGCCAGTAGTGCCCGGGACACCTTGAACACTGAAGCTTTCTTT. Protein sequence: CASSARDTLNTEAFF. The rearrangement uses TRBV19 and TRBJ1-1; tentatively, D is TRBD1 (6 bases). The CDR3 sequence is 15 residues long. With 5 bases removed from V and 0 bases from J, the gap between germline ends came to 13 bases. The germline V gene encodes CDR1 LNHDA and CDR2 SQIVND (reference sequence).

The gene calls are TRBV29-1 and TRBJ1-2; no definite D call. This CDR3 spans 13 amino acids. Germline-derived CDR1 and CDR2 are SQVTM and ANQGSEA. V was trimmed by 0 bases and J by 8 bases, leaving 13 bases between them. The CDR3 protein is CSVEDLTREGYTF. DNA for the CDR3: TGCAGCGTTGAAGATCTCACGCGCGAAGGCTACACCTTC.

The V call is TRBV2, the J call TRBJ1-4; no definite D call. V lost 6 bases and J 8 bases, leaving 13 bases between the germline ends. The CDR3 sequence is 13 residues long. Germline CDR1 SNHLY, CDR2 FYNNEI. CDR3 loop: CASSPIPSEKLFF. Written as DNA, the CDR3 is TGTGCCAGCAGCCCTATCCCATCAGAAAAACTGTTTTTT.

This chain links TRBV3-1 (or the pseudogene TRBV3-2) with TRBJ1-1, with 7 bases lining up with TRBD1. Germline loops: CDR1 LGHDT, CDR2 YNNKEL (reference sequence). The trim removed 0 bases at V and 0 bases at J, leaving 4 bases unmatched. This CDR3 spans 16 amino acids. The CDR3 region is CASSQEGRGMNTEAFF. For the CDR3, the DNA is TGTGCCAGCAGCCAAGAGGGCAGGGGGATGAACACTGAAGCTTTCTTT.

This clone was seen ten or more times. The gene calls are TRBV2 and TRBJ2-7, with TRBD2 matching over 13 bases. The J segment lost 4 bases and the V segment lost 6 bases, leaving 3 bases of the junction unmatched. Germline values: CDR1 SNHLY, CDR2 FYNNEI. CDR3 length: 14 amino acids. CDR3 in amino acids: CASRGTSGTYEQYF. CDR3 DNA sequence: TGTGCCAGCAGGGGGACTAGCGGGACGTACGAGCAGTACTTC.

The J gene is TRBJ2-1, the V gene TRBV5-6, with D hard to call. The CDR3 loop spans 14 amino acids. V was pared by 0 bases and J by 3 bases, with 7 bases between. Germline loops: CDR1 SGHDT, CDR2 YYEEEE. This chain's CDR3 is CASSLGQYYNEQFF. For the CDR3, the DNA is TGTGCCAGCAGCTTGGGGCAGTACTACAATGAGCAGTTCTTC. Combining the CDR3 with reference TRBV5-6 and TRBJ2-1 gives the whole variable domain DAGVTQSPTHLIKTRGQQVTLRCSPKSGHDTVSWYQQALGQGPQFIFQYYEEEERQRGNFPDRFSGHQFPNYSSELNVNALLLGDSALYLCASSLGQYYNEQFFGPGTRLTVL.

The V call is TRBV3-1 (or the pseudogene TRBV3-2), the J call TRBJ1-2, with TRBD1 identical over 7 bases. The V and J ends lost 0 bases and 3 bases, in that order; junction bases with no gene match: 4. The CDR3 has 15 amino acids. Germline V gene sequence: CDR1 LGHDT, CDR2 YNNKEL (reference sequence). The CDR3 DNA follows: TGTGCCAGCAGCCAAGATTCGACAGGGTACTATGGCTACACCTTC. Translating it yields CASSQDSTGYYGYTF.

CDR3 sequence reads: CASSPGFSGNTIYF. The CDR3 DNA reads as TGTGCCAGCAGTCCAGGGTTCTCTGGAAACACCATATATTTT. The rearrangement joins TRBV6-6 to TRBJ1-3; tentatively, D is TRBD1 (5 bases). CDR1 and CDR2 (germline): MNHNY, SVGAGI (reference sequence). The CDR3 is made up of 14 amino acids. V shed 5 bases and J shed 0 bases, with 8 bases lying between them.

The CDR3 region has the DNA TGTGCCAGCAGCTCCCGTTTACCGGGACAGGGGGCCGGCAACTATGGCTACACCTTC. It is translated as CASSSRLPGQGAGNYGYTF. The chain has TRBV11-3 and TRBJ1-2; TRBD1 matches at 12 bases. V shed 4 bases, J shed 2 bases, and the junction held 14 bases outside the gene matches. Germline V gene lookup returns CDR1 SGHNT and CDR2 YENEEA. This CDR3 comprises 19 residues.

The chain links TRBV9 to TRBJ2-7, with D possibly TRBD1 on 6 matching bases. Trimming stripped 0 bases from V and 3 bases from J, with 13 bases between. The CDR3 length is 15 residues. Germline CDR1 and CDR2: SGDLS and YYNGEE. In DNA, the CDR3 is TGTGCCAGCAGCGTAGGGGCAGGGGAAATCTACGAGCAGTACTTC. Encoded protein: CASSVGAGEIYEQYF.

This clone was found a few times. The DNA for the CDR3 is TGTGCTAGTGGCCCAGGACAGGGAGGTACAGATACGCAGTATTTT. The encoded protein is CASGPGQGGTDTQYF. V gene TRBV12-5 combines with J gene TRBJ2-3, with 8 bases matching TRBD1. The CDR3 is made up of 15 amino acids. V lost 6 bases and J lost 3; bases outside the gene matches: 8. CDR1 LGHNT and CDR2 FRNRAP come from the germline V gene.

The J gene is TRBJ1-6, the V gene TRBV7-2; 8 nucleotides match TRBD1. This CDR3 has 14 amino acids. The germline gives CDR1 SGHTA, CDR2 FQGNSA. Trimming cost V 3 bases and J 10 bases; bases outside gene matches: 5. CDR3: CASSLDRAGSPLHF. The CDR3 nucleotides are TGTGCCAGCAGCTTGGACAGGGCTGGGTCACCCCTCCACTTT.

The rearrangement links TRBV10-2 to TRBJ1-5; 8 bases line up with TRBD1. V was clipped by 0 bases and J by 5 bases; unmatched bases: 3. The CDR3 has 15 amino acids. CDR1 WSHSY and CDR2 SAAADI come from the germline V gene. The CDR3 DNA reads as TGCGCCAGCAGTGAGTCACAGGGGGTTTATCAGCCCCAGCATTTT. Its translation: CASSESQGVYQPQHF.

The rearrangement links TRBV7-9 to TRBJ2-5; D is perhaps TRBD1 (5 bases). This CDR3 comprises 16 residues. The V gene lost 3 bases and the J gene lost 4 bases, with 18 bases spanning the gap. The germline V gene has CDR1 SEHNR and CDR2 FQNEAQ (reference sequence). The chain's CDR3 is CASSLDGQGIRETQYF. CDR3 coding DNA: TGTGCCAGCAGCTTGGACGGCCAGGGAATACGAGAGACCCAGTACTTC.

This chain connects TRBV18 to TRBJ2-1; D remains ambiguous. Trimming pared 1 base from V and 5 bases from J, leaving 9 bases between. The germline CDR1 and CDR2 sequences are KGHSH and LQKENI. This CDR3 comprises 14 residues. In nucleotides, the CDR3 is TGTGCCAGCTCACCACAGAACCTAAACAATGAGCAGTTCTTC. Its protein product is CASSPQNLNNEQFF.